The T cell receptor (beta chain) described here comes from a study of blood T cells in healthy people across ages. Background on the study: About one barcoded beta molecule per two T cells was captured by template switching. Study results and limitations: The study found more naive CD4+ cells and higher diversity in long-lived than aged donors. With age, beta diversity per million T cells declined roughly linearly, significantly by 30 to 50.

A word on this clonotype: Its antigen is unidentified.

Together with a sample-barcoded 5' primer, a J-beta primer mix was included in a second PCR lasting roughly 6 to 12 cycles. A single record per CDR3 protein comes from TCRdb applying MiXCR to the 5' RACE reads. The sample lists just over 800,000 distinct CDR3 sequences, under 80% occurring once. Peripheral blood was drawn, approximately 9.4 milliliters per donor. V lost 2 bases and J lost 4; bases outside the gene matches: 5. The CDR3 consists of 14 residues. Germline assignment: CDR1 SGHRS and CDR2 YFSETQ. What was sequenced was blood. This TCR was sampled from a man aged 30 to 39 in good health. The chain couples TRBV5-1 to TRBJ2-7, with 8 bases identical to TRBD2. The CDR3 reads CASSFTSGGYEQYF. The CDR3 DNA reads TGCGCCAGCAGCTTCACTAGCGGCGGATACGAGCAGTACTTC.